One and the same sample provided the 21 T cell receptor beta chains below, sequenced in a study of early T cells in non-severe SARS-CoV-2 infection. TCRdb fed the 5' RACE reads into MiXCR, producing one record per CDR3 protein. Of 84,000 or so distinct CDR3 sequences detected, more than 13% appear once; the ten largest clones hold approximately 11%. The sample consisted of whole blood. The receptors shown here come from an adult who was a healthcare worker with PCR-confirmed SARS-CoV-2 infection or an uninfected control (not recorded which).

This chain joins TRBV20-1 and TRBJ2-3; D is possibly TRBD1 or TRBD2 (5 bases each). CDR1 is DFQATT, CDR2 SNEGSKA, per germline (reference sequence). The CDR3 consists of 15 residues. Trimming pared 5 bases from V and 1 base from J, leaving 16 bases between. CDR3 coding DNA: TGCAGTGCTCAGTGGTCGGGGCGCGGCACAGATACGCAGTATTTT. Translating gives CSAQWSGRGTDTQYF.

J is TRBJ2-7 and V is TRBV6-5; a possible D gene is TRBD1 (6 bases). V was cut by 5 bases and J by 3 bases, with 20 bases left in between. The CDR3 length is 16 residues. Germline-derived CDR1 and CDR2 are MNHEY and SVGAGI. The DNA of the CDR3 is TGTGCCAGCAGTCCTCGGACAGCTTTATGGGTCTACGAGCAGTACTTC. Translating gives CASSPRTALWVYEQYF.

The rearrangement uses TRBV29-1 and TRBJ2-3; D perhaps matches TRBD2 (5 bases). Germline values: CDR1 SQVTM, CDR2 ANQGSEA. This CDR3 has 13 residues. Trimming shortened V by 5 bases and J by 2 bases, and 11 bases separated the two germline ends. CDR3 nucleotides: TGCAGCGTTAGACTACTAGACACAGATACGCAGTATTTT. This gives the protein CSVRLLDTDTQYF.

This clonotype was seen repeatedly, ten times or more. V gene TRBV28 combines with J gene TRBJ1-1; a weak D match, TRBD1 (6 bases). Trimming removed 5 bases from V and 1 base from J, with 17 bases in between. This CDR3 has 16 residues. Germline V lookup: CDR1 MDHEN, CDR2 SYDVKM. The CDR3: CASSLIGGPENTEAFF. CDR3 in DNA: TGTGCCAGCAGTCTAATAGGGGGACCCGAGAACACTGAAGCTTTCTTT.

This clonotype has a handful of counts. The V gene is TRBV7-6, the J gene TRBJ2-1, with TRBD2 identical over 14 bases. The germline CDR1 and CDR2 sequences are SGHVS and FNYEAQ. The trim removed 5 bases at V and 6 bases at J, leaving 3 bases unmatched. The CDR3 has 15 residues. CDR3 sequence: CASSAGLAGVNEQFF. The CDR3 DNA is TGTGCCAGCAGCGCGGGACTAGCGGGGGTCAATGAGCAGTTCTTC.

The rearrangement joins TRBV6-6 to TRBJ2-5, with TRBD1 matching over 7 bases. J lost 5 bases, V lost 0 bases, and 6 bases had no gene match. CDR1 and CDR2 (germline): MNHNY, SVGAGI (reference sequence). The CDR3 covers 15 residues. Here the CDR3 DNA reads TGTGCCAGCAGTTACTCAGCAGGGGGAGTTGAGACCCAGTACTTC. It yields the protein CASSYSAGGVETQYF.

This clonotype was seen once. The V gene is TRBV20-1, the J gene TRBJ1-4; D might be TRBD1 (6 bases). The CDR3 sequence is 15 residues long. Germline CDR1 DFQATT, CDR2 SNEGSKA (reference sequence). The ends were cut back, 0 bases at V and 6 bases at J, with 14 bases in the middle. The CDR3: CSARDRGGSDEKLFF. CDR3 nucleotides: TGCAGTGCTAGAGATCGAGGGGGTTCGGATGAAAAACTGTTTTTT.

The table lists this clonotype with a few counts. This chain joins TRBV7-8 and TRBJ2-1, with 10 bases lining up with TRBD2. This CDR3 spans 17 amino acids. Germline CDR1 reads SGHVS; CDR2 reads FQNEAQ. V shed 2 bases and J 3 bases; nucleotides not matched to a gene: 7. CDR3 residues: CASSLSGLADRYNEQFF. CDR3 coding DNA: TGTGCCAGCAGCTTAAGCGGACTAGCGGACCGCTACAATGAGCAGTTCTTC.

This clonotype was counted only a few times. The rearrangement links TRBV7-2 to TRBJ2-2; no clear D. This CDR3 is 14 amino acids long. Germline-derived CDR1 and CDR2 are SGHTA and FQGNSA. Trimming left V 3 bases short and J 5 bases short, with 10 bases between. The CDR3 DNA follows: TGTGCCAGCAGCTTTTTCTCCGGGACCGGGGAGCTGTTTTTT. It translates to CASSFFSGTGELFF.

A few counts support this clonotype. J is TRBJ2-5 and V is TRBV2; a weak D match, TRBD2 (5 bases). Trimming stripped 7 bases from V and 7 bases from J, with 16 bases between. CDR3 length: 13 amino acids. CDR1 is SNHLY, CDR2 FYNNEI, per germline. The CDR3 here is CASTSVPEGTQYF. The CDR3 DNA reads as TGTGCCAGCACCTCGGTCCCCGAGGGGACCCAGTACTTC.

This clonotype has more than one count but fewer than ten. This chain joins TRBV20-1 and TRBJ2-3, with D perhaps assigned TRBD1 or TRBD2 (5 bases each). The germline V and J ends were trimmed by 7 bases and 1 base, with 12 bases remaining between them. There are 13 residues in the CDR3. The germline CDR1 and CDR2 sequences are DFQATT and SNEGSKA (reference sequence). In DNA form, the CDR3 reads TGCAGTGTAAGCAGGGACGGCACAGATACGCAGTATTTT. Translation gives CSVSRDGTDTQYF.

V usage is TRBV20-1 and J usage is TRBJ1-2; D might be TRBD1 (6 bases). V lost 5 bases and J lost 4, with 11 bases in between. The CDR3 sequence is 12 residues long. Per germline, CDR1 DFQATT and CDR2 SNEGSKA (reference sequence). CDR3 DNA: TGCAGTGCTCGGGACATCCTCTATGGCTACACCTTC. This translates into CSARDILYGYTF.

This rearrangement joins TRBV5-1 to TRBJ2-7, with TRBD2 matching over 14 bases. Germline assignment: CDR1 SGHRS and CDR2 YFSETQ. This CDR3 is built from 21 residues. The V gene end was trimmed by 0 bases and the J gene end by 0 bases; junction bases not matched to a gene: 14. CDR3 DNA: TGCGCCAGCAGCTTGGCTGATCCGGGACTAGCGGGGGCCAAGATCTCCTACGAGCAGTACTTC. Its protein is CASSLADPGLAGAKISYEQYF.

V and J are TRBV2 and TRBJ1-6; TRBD1 is a possible D gene (5 bases). Trimming shortened V by 2 bases and J by 7 bases, and 12 bases separated the two germline ends. Germline CDR1 is SNHLY and CDR2 is FYNNEI. The CDR3 is 15 residues long. The CDR3 DNA follows: TGTGCCAGCAGTGAAAGGGGCAGGGAAAATTCACCCCTCCACTTT. Its translation is CASSERGRENSPLHF.

This clonotype came up a few times. A junction boundary mismatches the germline segment, possibly from a read error. The chain uses TRBV6-1 and TRBJ2-7; 7 bases line up with TRBD1. Per the germline V gene, CDR1 is MNHNS and CDR2 is SASEGT. The CDR3 is 12 amino acids. The CDR3: CASSLTTGTARF. For the CDR3, the DNA is TGTGCCAGCAGCCTTACCACCGGGACAGCCAGATTC.

This clonotype was observed many times. This chain joins TRBV29-1 and TRBJ1-1, with unresolved D. Trimming pared 4 bases from V and 1 base from J, leaving 1 base between. CDR3 size: 10 residues. Per germline, CDR1 SQVTM and CDR2 ANQGSEA. The CDR3 reads CSVANTEAFF. Here the CDR3 DNA reads TGCAGCGTTGCGAACACTGAAGCTTTCTTT.

The genes are TRBV18 and TRBJ2-3; D is ambiguous. Trimming removed 6 bases at V and 2 bases at J, with 9 bases between. The CDR3 has 13 amino acids. CDR1 KGHSH and CDR2 LQKENI come from the germline V gene. CDR3 coding DNA: TGTGCCAGCTCCCCTCCTATCACAGATACGCAGTATTTT. Amino acids: CASSPPITDTQYF.

This clonotype was seen at least ten times. The chain uses TRBV30 and TRBJ2-1, with TRBD2 matching over 10 bases. This CDR3 region has 13 residues. Unmatched junction bases numbered 4, after V lost 3 bases and J lost 8 bases. Germline CDR1 GTSNPN, CDR2 SVGIG (reference sequence). The CDR3 nucleotides are TGTGCCTGGAGGGGGACTAGCGTCGATGAGCAGTTCTTC. It yields the protein CAWRGTSVDEQFF.

This clonotype was recorded a few times. V gene TRBV21-1 combines with J gene TRBJ2-5; TRBD2 is the table's D call and was not checked against the DNA. TRBV21-1 is recorded as a pseudogene. The CDR3 contains 16 residues. This CDR3 reads CASSKAGGLYQETQYF. CDR3 DNA: TGTGCCAGCAGCAAAGCGGGGGGACTATACCAAGAGACCCAGTACTTC.

This clonotype has more than one count but fewer than ten. The CDR3, as DNA: TGCGCCAGCAGCGTATCCGGGACTAGCGGGAACAATGAGCAGTTCTTC. Protein: CASSVSGTSGNNEQFF. The chain is built from TRBV5-1 and TRBJ2-1; 13 bases align to TRBD2. The junction had 6 bases not matched to a gene; V was cut back by 4 bases and J by 5 bases. The germline V gene has CDR1 SGHRS and CDR2 YFSETQ. This CDR3 comprises 16 residues.

V usage is TRBV7-2 and J usage is TRBJ1-2; a possible D gene is TRBD1 (6 bases). Looked up from germline, CDR1 is SGHTA and CDR2 is FQGNSA. The CDR3 covers 15 residues. V was pared by 1 base and J by 12 bases, with 21 bases between. The CDR3 loop is CASSLVGAGRLLHTF. CDR3 coding DNA: TGTGCCAGCAGCTTAGTGGGGGCGGGACGCCTACTTCACACCTTC.